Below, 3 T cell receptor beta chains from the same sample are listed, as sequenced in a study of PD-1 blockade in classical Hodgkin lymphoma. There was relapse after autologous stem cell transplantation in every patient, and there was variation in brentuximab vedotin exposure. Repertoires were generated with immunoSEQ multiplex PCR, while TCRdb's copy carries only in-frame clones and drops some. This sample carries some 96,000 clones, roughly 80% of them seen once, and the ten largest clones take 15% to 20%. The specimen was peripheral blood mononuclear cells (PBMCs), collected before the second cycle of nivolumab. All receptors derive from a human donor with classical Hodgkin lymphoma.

The CDR3 nucleotides are TGCGCCAGCAGCCAACAACAGGGGTACGAGCAGTACTTC. Translating it yields CASSQQQGYEQYF. The V and J genes are TRBV4-3 and TRBJ2-7; 7 nucleotides align to TRBD1. J gave up 4 bases and V 2 bases, and 2 bases lay outside the gene matches. The CDR3 has 13 residues. CDR1 LGHNA and CDR2 YSLEER come from the germline V gene.

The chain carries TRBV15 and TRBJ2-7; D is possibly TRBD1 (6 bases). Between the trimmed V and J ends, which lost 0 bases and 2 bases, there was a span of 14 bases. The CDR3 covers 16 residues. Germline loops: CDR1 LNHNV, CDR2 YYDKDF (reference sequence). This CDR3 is CATSRDLLTGPYEQYF. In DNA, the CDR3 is TGTGCCACCAGCAGAGATCTGTTGACAGGACCCTACGAGCAGTACTTC.

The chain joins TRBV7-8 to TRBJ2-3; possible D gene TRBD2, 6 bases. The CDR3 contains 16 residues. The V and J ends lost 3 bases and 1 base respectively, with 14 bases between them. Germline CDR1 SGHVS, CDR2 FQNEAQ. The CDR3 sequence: CASSFGGLGGTDTQYF. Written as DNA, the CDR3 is TGTGCCAGCAGCTTCGGGGGATTGGGGGGCACAGATACGCAGTATTTT.